This T cell receptor beta chain is drawn from a study of blood T cells in healthy people across ages. Next came a second PCR, run for about 7 to 11 cycles, which used a sample-barcoded 5' primer along with a J-beta primer mix. From the 5' RACE reads, TCRdb called clonotypes with MiXCR, one entry per CDR3 protein. The top ten hold roughly 19% of the sample, which has 700,000 to 1,000,000 distinct CDR3 sequences, around 45% seen once. Germline V gene data show CDR1 as SGHTA and CDR2 as FQGTGA. This CDR3 comprises 16 residues. Trimming shortened V by 3 bases and J by 3 bases, and 18 bases separated the two germline ends.

This TCR was sampled from a man in his fifties or sixties in good health. The chain is built from TRBV7-3 and TRBJ2-7, with D perhaps TRBD1 (5 bases). Input material: blood. Written as DNA, the CDR3 is TGTGCCAGCAGCTTTCCCTCCAGGGCTTGGGGCTACGAGCAGTACTTC. This encodes CASSFPSRAWGYEQYF.